Reported below is one T cell receptor (beta chain). The data derive from a study of blood T cell repertoires in COVID-19. In the study overall: The origin of the acute and convalescent COVID-19 samples was the United States, Italy and Spain. T cells, B-cell-depleted T cells, or PBMCs provided the cDNA or gDNA that served as material.

The CDR3 contains 16 residues. Germline loops: CDR1 LNHDA, CDR2 SQIVND (reference sequence). Trimming removed 5 bases from V and 3 bases from J, with 20 bases in between. How the authors handled the data: Amplification of reference gene primers provided the estimated nucleated cell counts. Sequencing was performed with immunoSEQ multiplex PCR; in TCRdb, only in-frame clones are kept and a portion is missing. Clone size and the V and J calls come from that table; the DNA yielded D and trimming. The sample lists 15,000 to 25,000 clones, about 92% occurring once. The sample consisted of peripheral blood. The chain links TRBV19 to TRBJ2-7; a weak D match, TRBD1 (6 bases). This clonotype originated in a woman between 45 and 65 years old with active COVID-19. Here the CDR3 DNA reads TGTGCCAGTAGTGGGACATCCAGAGGGGGTCTCTACGAGCAGTACTTC. It encodes CASSGTSRGGLYEQYF.